What follows is one T cell receptor beta chain and its context. The data were obtained in a study of Ad26.COV2.S vaccination and SARS-CoV-2 variants. Study information: Intramuscular Ad26.COV2.S at 5x10^10 or 1x10^11 viral particles.

The treatment denotes: 15 to 20 received Ad26.COV2.S at low or high dose, single or two shots; a few received placebo; per-sample allocation not given. Collection of samples fell on day 63 after the first vaccine or placebo injection. The shot given was an Ad26 vector that makes Wuhan-strain SARS-CoV-2 spike. This CDR3 comprises 14 residues. The ends lost 6 bases at V and 5 bases at J; junction bases unmatched: 3. Germline CDR1 and CDR2: SNHLY and FYNNEI. TCRdb keeps only in-frame clones here, not all; method: immunoSEQ multiplex PCR. Of 400,000 to 450,000 clones detected, 80% to 95% appear once; the ten largest clones hold approximately 12%.

This sequence originates from a person aged 18-65 years who received the Ad26.COV2.S COVID-19 vaccine or a placebo. The sequenced sample was peripheral blood, obtained in a trial of Ad26.COV2.S vaccine versus placebo. The chain joins TRBV2 to TRBJ2-1; 11 nucleotides line up with TRBD2. CDR3 DNA sequence: TGTGCCAGCAGACTAGCGGGAGTCCACAATGAGCAGTTCTTC. It encodes CASRLAGVHNEQFF.